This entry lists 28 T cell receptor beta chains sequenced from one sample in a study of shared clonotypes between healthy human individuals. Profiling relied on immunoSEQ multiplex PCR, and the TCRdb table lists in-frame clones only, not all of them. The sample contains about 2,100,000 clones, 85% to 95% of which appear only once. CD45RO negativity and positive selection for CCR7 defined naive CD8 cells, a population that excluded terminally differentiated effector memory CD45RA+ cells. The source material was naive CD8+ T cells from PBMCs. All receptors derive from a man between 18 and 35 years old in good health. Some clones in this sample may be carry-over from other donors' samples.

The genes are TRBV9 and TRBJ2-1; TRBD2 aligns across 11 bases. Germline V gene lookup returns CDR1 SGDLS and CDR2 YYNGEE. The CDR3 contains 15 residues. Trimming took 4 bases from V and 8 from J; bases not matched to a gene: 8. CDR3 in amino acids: CASSPTSGTPHEQFF. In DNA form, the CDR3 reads TGTGCCAGCAGCCCGACTAGCGGGACCCCCCATGAGCAGTTCTTC.

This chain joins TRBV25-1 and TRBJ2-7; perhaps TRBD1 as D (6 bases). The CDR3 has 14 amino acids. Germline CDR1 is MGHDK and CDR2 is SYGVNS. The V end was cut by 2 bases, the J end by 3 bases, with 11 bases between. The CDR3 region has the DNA TGTGCCAGCAGTGAAGGGGCAGGGGACTACGAGCAGTACTTC. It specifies CASSEGAGDYEQYF.

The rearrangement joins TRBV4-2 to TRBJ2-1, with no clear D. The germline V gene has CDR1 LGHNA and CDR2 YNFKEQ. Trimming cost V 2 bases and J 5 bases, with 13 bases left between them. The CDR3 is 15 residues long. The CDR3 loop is CASSQILSSNNEQFF. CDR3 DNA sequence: TGTGCCAGCAGCCAAATACTTAGCAGCAACAATGAGCAGTTCTTC.

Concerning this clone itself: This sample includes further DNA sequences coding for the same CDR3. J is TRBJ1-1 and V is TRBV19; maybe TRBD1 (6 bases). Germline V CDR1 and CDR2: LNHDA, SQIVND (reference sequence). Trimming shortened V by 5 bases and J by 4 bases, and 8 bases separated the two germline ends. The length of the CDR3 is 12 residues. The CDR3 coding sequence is TGTGCCAGTAGTGGGGGGCCCACTGAAGCTTTCTTT. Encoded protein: CASSGGPTEAFF.

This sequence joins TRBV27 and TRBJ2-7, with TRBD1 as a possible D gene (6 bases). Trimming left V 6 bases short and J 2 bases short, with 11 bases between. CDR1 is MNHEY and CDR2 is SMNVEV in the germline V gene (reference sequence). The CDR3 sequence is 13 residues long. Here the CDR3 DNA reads TGTGCCAGCAGCGACAGGAACGCCTACGAGCAGTACTTC. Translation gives CASSDRNAYEQYF.

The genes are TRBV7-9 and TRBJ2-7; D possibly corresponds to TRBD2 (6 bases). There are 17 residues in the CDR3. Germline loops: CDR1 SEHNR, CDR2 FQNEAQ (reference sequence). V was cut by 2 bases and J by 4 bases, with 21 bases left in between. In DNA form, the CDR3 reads TGTGCCAGCAGCTTAAATGGGGCCGGGGGAGAGGGGTACGAGCAGTACTTC. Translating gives CASSLNGAGGEGYEQYF. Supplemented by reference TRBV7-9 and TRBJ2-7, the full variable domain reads DTGVSQNPRHKITKRGQNVTFRCDPISEHNRLYWYRQTLGQGPEFLTYFQNEAQLEKSRLLSDRFSAERPKGSFSTLEIQRTEQGDSAMYLCASSLNGAGGEGYEQYFGPGTRLTVT.

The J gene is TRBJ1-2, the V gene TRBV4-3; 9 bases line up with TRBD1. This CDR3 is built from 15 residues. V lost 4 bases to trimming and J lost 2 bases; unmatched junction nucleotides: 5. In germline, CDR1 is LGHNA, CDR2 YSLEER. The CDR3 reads CASSLRTGENYGYTF. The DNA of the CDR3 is TGCGCCAGCAGCCTCCGGACAGGGGAAAACTATGGCTACACCTTC.

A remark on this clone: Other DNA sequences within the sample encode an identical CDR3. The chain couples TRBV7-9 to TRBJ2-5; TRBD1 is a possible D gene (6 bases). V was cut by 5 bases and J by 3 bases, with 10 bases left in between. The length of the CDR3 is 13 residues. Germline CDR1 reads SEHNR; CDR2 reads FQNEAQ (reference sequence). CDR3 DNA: TGTGCCAGCAGCCTCCGGACAGAAGAGACCCAGTACTTC. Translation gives CASSLRTEETQYF.

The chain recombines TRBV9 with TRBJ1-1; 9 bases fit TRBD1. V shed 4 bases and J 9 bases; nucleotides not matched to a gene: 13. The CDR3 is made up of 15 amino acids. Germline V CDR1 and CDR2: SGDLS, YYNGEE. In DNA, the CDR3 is TGTGCCAGCAGCCCCGGGACAGGGCTAAGGAAGCAAGCTTTCTTT. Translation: CASSPGTGLRKQAFF.

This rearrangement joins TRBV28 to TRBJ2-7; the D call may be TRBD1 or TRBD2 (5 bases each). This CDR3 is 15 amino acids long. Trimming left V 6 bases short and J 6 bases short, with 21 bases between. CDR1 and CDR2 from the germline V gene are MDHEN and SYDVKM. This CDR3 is CASSPLRDLVIEQYF. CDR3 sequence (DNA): TGTGCCAGCAGCCCATTACGGGACCTGGTTATCGAGCAGTACTTC.

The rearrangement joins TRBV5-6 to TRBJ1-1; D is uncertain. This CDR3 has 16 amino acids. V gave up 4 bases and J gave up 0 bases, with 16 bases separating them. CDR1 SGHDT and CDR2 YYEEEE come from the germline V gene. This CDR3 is CASSTLGIYMNTEAFF. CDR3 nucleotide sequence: TGTGCCAGCAGCACCTTGGGGATTTATATGAACACTGAAGCTTTCTTT.

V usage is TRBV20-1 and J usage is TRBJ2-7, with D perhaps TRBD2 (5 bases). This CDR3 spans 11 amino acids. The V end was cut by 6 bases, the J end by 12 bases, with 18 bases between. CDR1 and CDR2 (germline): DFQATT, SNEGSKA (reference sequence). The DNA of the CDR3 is TGCAGTGCACGTTGGGGTAGCGAACTGTACTTC. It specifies CSARWGSELYF.

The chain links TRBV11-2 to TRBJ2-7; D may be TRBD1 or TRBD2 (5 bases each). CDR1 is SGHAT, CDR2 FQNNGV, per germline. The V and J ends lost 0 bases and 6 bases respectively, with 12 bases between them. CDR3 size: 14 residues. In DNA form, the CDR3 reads TGTGCCAGCAGCTTAGATCGGGGCCGGGTCGAGCAGTACTTC. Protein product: CASSLDRGRVEQYF.

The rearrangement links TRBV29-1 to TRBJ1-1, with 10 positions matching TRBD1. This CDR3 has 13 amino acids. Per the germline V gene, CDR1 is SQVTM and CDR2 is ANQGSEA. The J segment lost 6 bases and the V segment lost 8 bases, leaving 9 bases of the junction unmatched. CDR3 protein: CSSGGDRGAEAFF. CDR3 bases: TGCAGCTCCGGTGGGGACAGGGGTGCTGAAGCTTTCTTT.

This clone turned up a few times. The CDR3 DNA reads as TGTGCCAGCAGCGGAACAGAGCATAATGAAAAACTGTTTTTT. Translating it yields CASSGTEHNEKLFF. The chain has TRBV7-9 and TRBJ1-4; no firm D call. This CDR3 has 14 residues. CDR1 and CDR2 (germline): SEHNR, FQNEAQ (reference sequence). V was trimmed by 5 bases and J by 4 bases, leaving 11 bases between them.

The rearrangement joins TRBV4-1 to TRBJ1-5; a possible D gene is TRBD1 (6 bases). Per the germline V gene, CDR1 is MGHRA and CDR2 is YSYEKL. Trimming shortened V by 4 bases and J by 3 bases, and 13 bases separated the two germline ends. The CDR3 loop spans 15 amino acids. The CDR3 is CASSPGGGSNQPQHF. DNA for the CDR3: TGCGCCAGCAGCCCGGGAGGGGGGTCCAATCAGCCCCAGCATTTT.

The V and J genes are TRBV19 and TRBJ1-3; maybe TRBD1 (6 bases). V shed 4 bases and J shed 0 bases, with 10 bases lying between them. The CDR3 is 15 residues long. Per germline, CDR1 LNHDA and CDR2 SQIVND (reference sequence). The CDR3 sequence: CASSKRDNSGNTIYF. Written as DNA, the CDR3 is TGTGCCAGTAGTAAAAGGGACAACTCTGGAAACACCATATATTTT.

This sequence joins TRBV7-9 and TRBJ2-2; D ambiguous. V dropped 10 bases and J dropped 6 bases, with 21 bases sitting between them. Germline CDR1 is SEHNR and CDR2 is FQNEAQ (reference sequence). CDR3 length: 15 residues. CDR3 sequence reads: CAIPLSELLSGELFF. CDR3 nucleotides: TGTGCCATCCCCCTTTCAGAATTGTTGTCCGGGGAGCTGTTTTTT.

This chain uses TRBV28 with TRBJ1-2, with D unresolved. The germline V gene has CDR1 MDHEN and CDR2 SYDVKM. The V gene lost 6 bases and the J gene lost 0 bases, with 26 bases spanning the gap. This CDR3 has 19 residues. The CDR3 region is CASSTLGSTLDPPNYGYTF. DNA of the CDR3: TGTGCCAGCAGCACTCTGGGGTCGACGCTAGATCCCCCTAACTATGGCTACACCTTC.

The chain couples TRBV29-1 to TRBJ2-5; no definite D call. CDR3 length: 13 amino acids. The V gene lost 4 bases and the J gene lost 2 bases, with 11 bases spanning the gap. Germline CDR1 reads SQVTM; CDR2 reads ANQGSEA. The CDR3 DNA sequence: TGCAGCGTTGTTACCAGGCAGCAAGAGACCCAGTACTTC. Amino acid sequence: CSVVTRQQETQYF.

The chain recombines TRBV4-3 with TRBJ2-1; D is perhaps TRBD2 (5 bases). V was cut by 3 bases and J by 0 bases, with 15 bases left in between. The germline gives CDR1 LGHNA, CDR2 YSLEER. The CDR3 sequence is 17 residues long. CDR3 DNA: TGCGCCAGCAGCCAGGAGGACGTCCTCAGCTCCTACAATGAGCAGTTCTTC. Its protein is CASSQEDVLSSYNEQFF.

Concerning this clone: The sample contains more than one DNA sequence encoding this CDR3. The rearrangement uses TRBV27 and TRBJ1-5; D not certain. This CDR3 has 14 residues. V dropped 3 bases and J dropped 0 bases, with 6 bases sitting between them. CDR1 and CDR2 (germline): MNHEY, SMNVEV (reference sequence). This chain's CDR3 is CASSLGGSNQPQHF. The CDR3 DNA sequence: TGTGCCAGCAGTTTGGGCGGTAGCAATCAGCCCCAGCATTTT.

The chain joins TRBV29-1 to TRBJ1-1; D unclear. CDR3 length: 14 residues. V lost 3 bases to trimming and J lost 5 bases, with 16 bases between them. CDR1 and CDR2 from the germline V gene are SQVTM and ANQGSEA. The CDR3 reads CSVDMRQEGTEAFF. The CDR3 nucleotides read TGCAGCGTTGACATGAGACAAGAGGGTACTGAAGCTTTCTTT.

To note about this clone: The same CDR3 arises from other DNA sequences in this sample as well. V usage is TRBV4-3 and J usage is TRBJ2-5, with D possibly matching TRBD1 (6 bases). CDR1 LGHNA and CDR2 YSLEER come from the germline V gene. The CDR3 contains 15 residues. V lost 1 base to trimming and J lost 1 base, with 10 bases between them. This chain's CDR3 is CASSQVLRGQETQYF. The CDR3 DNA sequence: TGCGCCAGCAGCCAAGTCCTCAGGGGCCAAGAGACCCAGTACTTC.

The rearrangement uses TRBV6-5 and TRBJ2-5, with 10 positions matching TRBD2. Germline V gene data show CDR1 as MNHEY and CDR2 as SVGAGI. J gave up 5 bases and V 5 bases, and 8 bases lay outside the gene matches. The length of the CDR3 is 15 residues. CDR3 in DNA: TGTGCCAGCAGTCCCGTCGGGACTAGCGAGGAGACCCAGTACTTC. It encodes CASSPVGTSEETQYF.

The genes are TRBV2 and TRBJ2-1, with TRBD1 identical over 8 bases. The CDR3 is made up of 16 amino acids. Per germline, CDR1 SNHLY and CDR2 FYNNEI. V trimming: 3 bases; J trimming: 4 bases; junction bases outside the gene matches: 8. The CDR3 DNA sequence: TGTGCCAGCAGTGAGTCTTTGACAGGGGCTTACAATGAGCAGTTCTTC. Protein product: CASSESLTGAYNEQFF.

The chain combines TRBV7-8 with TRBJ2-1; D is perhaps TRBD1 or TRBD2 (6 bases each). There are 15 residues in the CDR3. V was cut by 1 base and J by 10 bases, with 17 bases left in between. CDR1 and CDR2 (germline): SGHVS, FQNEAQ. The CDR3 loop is CASSLVLRGSGEQFF. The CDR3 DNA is TGTGCCAGCAGCTTAGTTTTGAGGGGGAGCGGGGAGCAGTTCTTC.

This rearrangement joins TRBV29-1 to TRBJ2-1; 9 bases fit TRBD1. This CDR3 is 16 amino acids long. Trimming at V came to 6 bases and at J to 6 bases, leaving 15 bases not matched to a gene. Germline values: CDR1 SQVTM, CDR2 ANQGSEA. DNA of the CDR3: TGCAGCGTCCAGAACCCCCGGACAGGGGTGACCAATGAGCAGTTCTTC. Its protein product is CSVQNPRTGVTNEQFF.